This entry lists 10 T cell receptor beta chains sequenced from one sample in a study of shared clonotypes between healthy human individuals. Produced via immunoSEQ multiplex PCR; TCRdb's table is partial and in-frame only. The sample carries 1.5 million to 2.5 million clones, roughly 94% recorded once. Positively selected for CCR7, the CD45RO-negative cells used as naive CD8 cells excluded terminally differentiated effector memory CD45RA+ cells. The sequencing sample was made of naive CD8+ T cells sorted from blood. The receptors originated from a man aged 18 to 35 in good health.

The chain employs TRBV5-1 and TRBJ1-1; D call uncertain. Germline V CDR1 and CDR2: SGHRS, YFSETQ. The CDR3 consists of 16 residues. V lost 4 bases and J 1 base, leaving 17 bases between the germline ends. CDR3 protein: CASSNPLDGKNTEAFF. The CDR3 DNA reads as TGCGCCAGCAGCAATCCCCTAGACGGGAAGAACACTGAAGCTTTCTTT.

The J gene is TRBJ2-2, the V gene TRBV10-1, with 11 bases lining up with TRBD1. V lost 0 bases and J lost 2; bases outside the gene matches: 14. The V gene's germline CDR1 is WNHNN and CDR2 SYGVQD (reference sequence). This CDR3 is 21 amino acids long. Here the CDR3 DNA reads TGCGCCAGCAGTGAGTCCTATACCGGACAGGGGGCCTTTGTTAACACCGGGGAGCTGTTTTTT. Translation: CASSESYTGQGAFVNTGELFF.

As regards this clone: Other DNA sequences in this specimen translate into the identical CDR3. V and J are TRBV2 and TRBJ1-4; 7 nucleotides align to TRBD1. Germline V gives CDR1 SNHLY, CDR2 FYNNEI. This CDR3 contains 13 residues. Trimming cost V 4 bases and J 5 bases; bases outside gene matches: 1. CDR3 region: CASSAGGNEKLFF. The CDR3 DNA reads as TGTGCCAGCAGTGCAGGGGGGAATGAAAAACTGTTTTTT.

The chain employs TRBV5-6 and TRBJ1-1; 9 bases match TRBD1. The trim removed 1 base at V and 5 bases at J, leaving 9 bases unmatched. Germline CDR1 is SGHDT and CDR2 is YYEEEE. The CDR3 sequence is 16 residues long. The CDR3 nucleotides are TGTGCCAGCAGCTTGCAAATTACAGGGGGCAATACTGAAGCTTTCTTT. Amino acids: CASSLQITGGNTEAFF.

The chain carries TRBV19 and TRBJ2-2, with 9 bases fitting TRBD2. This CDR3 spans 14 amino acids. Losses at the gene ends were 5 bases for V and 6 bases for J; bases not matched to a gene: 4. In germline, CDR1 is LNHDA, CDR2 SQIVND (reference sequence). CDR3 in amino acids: CASSVGLAPGELFF. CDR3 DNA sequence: TGTGCCAGTAGTGTGGGACTAGCCCCCGGGGAGCTGTTTTTT.

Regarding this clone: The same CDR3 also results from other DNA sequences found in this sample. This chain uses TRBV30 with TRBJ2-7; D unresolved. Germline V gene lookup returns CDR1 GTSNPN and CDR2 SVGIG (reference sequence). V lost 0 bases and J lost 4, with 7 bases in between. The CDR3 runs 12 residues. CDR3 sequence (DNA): TGTGCCTGGAGTGTGGGTGTTTACGAGCAGTACTTC. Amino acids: CAWSVGVYEQYF.

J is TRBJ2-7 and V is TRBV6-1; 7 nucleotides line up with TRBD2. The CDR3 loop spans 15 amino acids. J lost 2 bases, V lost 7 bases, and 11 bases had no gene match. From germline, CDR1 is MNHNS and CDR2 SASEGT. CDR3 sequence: CASIGVKRGPYEQYF. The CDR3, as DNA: TGTGCCAGCATTGGGGTCAAGCGGGGCCCCTACGAGCAGTACTTC.

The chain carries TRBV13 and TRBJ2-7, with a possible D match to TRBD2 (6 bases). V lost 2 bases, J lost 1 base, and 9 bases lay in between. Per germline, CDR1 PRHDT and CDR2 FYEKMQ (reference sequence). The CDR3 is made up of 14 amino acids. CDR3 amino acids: CASSLLAVSYEQYF. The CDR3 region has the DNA TGTGCCAGCAGCTTATTAGCGGTGTCCTACGAGCAGTACTTC.

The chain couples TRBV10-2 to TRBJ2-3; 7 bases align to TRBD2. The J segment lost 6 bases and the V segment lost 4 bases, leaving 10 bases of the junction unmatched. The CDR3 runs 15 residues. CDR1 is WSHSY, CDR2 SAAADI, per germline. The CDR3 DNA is TGCGCCAGCAGTGGGGGGGGACTACCTACCGATACGCAGTATTTT. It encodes CASSGGGLPTDTQYF.

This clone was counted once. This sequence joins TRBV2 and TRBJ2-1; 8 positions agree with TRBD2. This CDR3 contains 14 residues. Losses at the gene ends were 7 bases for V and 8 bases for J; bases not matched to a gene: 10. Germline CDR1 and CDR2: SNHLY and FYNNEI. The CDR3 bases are TGTGCCAGCAACCCAGCGGGAGCATTAGATGAGCAGTTCTTC. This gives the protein CASNPAGALDEQFF.